The 3 T cell receptor beta chains in this list originate from one sample, sequenced in a study of OX40 agonist ivuxolimab in advanced cancers. The data were produced by immunoSEQ multiplex PCR, yet TCRdb's version contains in-frame clones alone and is incomplete. Seen here are approximately 90,000 clones, 91% observed once, and the top ten hold 1.5% to 2%. The source was CD4+ or CD8+ T cells sorted from blood, collected in a trial of the OX40 agonist ivuxolimab. The receptors originated from an adult with an advanced solid tumor such as melanoma, head and neck, liver or kidney cancer.

This chain connects TRBV30 to TRBJ2-5; 7 bases are a match to TRBD1. Germline assignment: CDR1 GTSNPN and CDR2 SVGIG (reference sequence). The length of the CDR3 is 15 residues. V trimming: 4 bases; J trimming: 4 bases; junction bases outside the gene matches: 12. The CDR3 region is CAWNPHRGPGETQYF. CDR3 DNA sequence: TGTGCCTGGAATCCCCACAGGGGTCCAGGAGAGACCCAGTACTTC.

The rearrangement links TRBV5-1 to TRBJ2-2, with D unclear. CDR3 length equals 13 residues. Between the trimmed V and J ends, which lost 2 bases and 1 base, there was a span of 3 bases. CDR1 is SGHRS, CDR2 YFSETQ, per germline. The CDR3 loop is CASSFGNTGELFF. The CDR3 DNA is TGCGCCAGCAGCTTTGGGAACACCGGGGAGCTGTTTTTT.

The V gene is TRBV18, the J gene TRBJ2-5; TRBD1 or TRBD2 may be the D gene (6 bases each). The germline V and J ends were trimmed by 3 bases and 4 bases, with 18 bases remaining between them. The CDR3 contains 16 residues. Germline-derived CDR1 and CDR2 are KGHSH and LQKENI. CDR3 DNA sequence: TGTGCCAGCTCACCCGGAACAGGGACTTTTGTAGAGACCCAGTACTTC. It is translated as CASSPGTGTFVETQYF. Full variable domain (missing parts from reference TRBV18 and TRBJ2-5): NAGVMQNPRHLVRRRGQEARLRCSPMKGHSHVYWYRQLPEEGLKFMVYLQKENIIDESGMPKERFSAEFPKEGPSILRIQQVVRGDSAAYFCASSPGTGTFVETQYFGPGTRLLVL.